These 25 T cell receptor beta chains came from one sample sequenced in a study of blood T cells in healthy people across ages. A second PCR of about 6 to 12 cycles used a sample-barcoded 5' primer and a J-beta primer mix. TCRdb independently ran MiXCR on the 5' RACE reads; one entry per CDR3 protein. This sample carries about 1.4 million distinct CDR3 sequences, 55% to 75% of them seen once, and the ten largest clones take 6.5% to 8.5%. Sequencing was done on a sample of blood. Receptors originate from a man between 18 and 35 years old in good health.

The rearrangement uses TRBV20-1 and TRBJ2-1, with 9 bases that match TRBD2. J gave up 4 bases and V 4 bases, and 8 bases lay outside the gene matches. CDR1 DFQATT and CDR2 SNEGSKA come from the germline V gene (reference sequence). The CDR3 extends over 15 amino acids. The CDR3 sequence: CSATGGGASYNEQFF. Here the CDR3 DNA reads TGCAGTGCTACGGGCGGGGGGGCCTCTTACAATGAGCAGTTCTTC.

The CDR3 DNA sequence: TGCAGCGTTGACCGGGGGAGTGGGGCCAACGTCCTGACTTTC. Amino acids: CSVDRGSGANVLTF. The gene calls are TRBV29-1 and TRBJ2-6, with D perhaps matching TRBD2 (6 bases). The CDR3 is made up of 14 amino acids. Germline V lookup: CDR1 SQVTM, CDR2 ANQGSEA. Trimming removed 3 bases at V and 3 bases at J, with 9 bases between. Complete variable domain (other parts from reference TRBV29-1 and TRBJ2-6): SAVISQKPSRDICQRGTSLTIQCQVDSQVTMMFWYRQQPGQSLTLIATANQGSEATYESGFVIDKFPISRPNLTFSTLTVSNMSPEDSSIYLCSVDRGSGANVLTFGAGSRLTVL.

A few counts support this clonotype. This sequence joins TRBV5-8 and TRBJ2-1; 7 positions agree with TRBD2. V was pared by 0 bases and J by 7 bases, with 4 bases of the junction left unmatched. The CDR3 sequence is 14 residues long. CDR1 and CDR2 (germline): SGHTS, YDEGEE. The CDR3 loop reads CASSLGGGVNEQFF. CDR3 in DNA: TGTGCCAGCAGCTTGGGGGGGGGTGTTAATGAGCAGTTCTTC. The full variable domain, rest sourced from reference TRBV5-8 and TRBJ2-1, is EAGVTQSPTHLIKTRGQQATLRCSPISGHTSVYWYQQALGLGLQFLLWYDEGEERNRGNFPPRFSGRQFPNYSSELNVNALELEDSALYLCASSLGGGVNEQFFGPGTRLTVL.

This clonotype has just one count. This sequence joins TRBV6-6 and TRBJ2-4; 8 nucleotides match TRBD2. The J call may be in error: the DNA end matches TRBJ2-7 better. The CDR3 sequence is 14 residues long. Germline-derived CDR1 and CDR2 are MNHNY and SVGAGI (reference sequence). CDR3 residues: CASSSPGLVYEQYF. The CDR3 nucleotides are TGTGCCAGCAGTTCTCCGGGACTAGTCTACGAGCAGTACTTC.

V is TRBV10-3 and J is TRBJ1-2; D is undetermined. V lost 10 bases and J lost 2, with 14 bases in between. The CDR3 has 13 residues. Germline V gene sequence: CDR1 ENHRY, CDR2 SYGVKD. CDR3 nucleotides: TGTGCCACCTGCGTGGCAGCCAACTATGGCTACACCTTC. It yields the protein CATCVAANYGYTF.

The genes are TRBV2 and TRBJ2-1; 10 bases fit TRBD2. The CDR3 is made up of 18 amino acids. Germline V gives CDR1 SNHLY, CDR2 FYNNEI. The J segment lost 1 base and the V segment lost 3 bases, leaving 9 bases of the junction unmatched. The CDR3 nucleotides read TGTGCCAGCAGTGAGACTAGCGGGTTACCTTCTTCCTACAATGAGCAGTTCTTC. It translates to CASSETSGLPSSYNEQFF.

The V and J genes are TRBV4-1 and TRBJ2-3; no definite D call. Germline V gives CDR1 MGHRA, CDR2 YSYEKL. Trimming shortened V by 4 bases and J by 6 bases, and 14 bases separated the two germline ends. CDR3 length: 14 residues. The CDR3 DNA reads TGCGCCAGCAGCCGTGTAAGGGCTGCTGATACGCAGTATTTT. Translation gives CASSRVRAADTQYF.

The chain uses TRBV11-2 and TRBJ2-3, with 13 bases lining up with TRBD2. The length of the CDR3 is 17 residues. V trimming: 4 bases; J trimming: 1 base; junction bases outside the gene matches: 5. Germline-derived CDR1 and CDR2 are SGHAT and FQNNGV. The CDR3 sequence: CASSSRTSGGGTDTQYF. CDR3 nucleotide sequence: TGTGCCAGCAGCTCCAGGACTAGCGGGGGTGGCACAGATACGCAGTATTTT.

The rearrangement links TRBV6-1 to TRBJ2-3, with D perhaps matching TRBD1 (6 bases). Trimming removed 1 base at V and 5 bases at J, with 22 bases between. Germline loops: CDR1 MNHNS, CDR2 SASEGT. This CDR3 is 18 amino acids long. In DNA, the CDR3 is TGTGCCAGCAGTGAAGGCACCTTGCCCACTACAGGGAAAGATACGCAGTATTTT. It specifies CASSEGTLPTTGKDTQYF.

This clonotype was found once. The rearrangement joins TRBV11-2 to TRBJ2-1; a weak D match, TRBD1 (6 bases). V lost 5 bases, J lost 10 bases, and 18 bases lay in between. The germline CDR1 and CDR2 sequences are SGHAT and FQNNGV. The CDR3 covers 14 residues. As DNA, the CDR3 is TGTGCCAGCAGCCCTACGACCAGGGGCTCGGAGCAGTTCTTC. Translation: CASSPTTRGSEQFF. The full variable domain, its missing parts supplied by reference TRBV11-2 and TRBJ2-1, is EAGVAQSPRYKIIEKRQSVAFWCNPISGHATLYWYQQILGQGPKLLIQFQNNGVVDDSQLPKDRFSAERLKGVDSTLKIQPAKLEDSAVYLCASSPTTRGSEQFFGPGTRLTVL.

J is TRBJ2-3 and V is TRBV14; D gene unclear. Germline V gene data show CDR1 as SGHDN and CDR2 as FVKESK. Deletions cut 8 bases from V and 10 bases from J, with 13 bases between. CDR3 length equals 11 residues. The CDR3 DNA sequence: TGTGCCAGCCCTCATCCCGATGCGCAGTATTTT. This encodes CASPHPDAQYF. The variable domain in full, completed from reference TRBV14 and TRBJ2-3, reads EAGVTQFPSHSVIEKGQTVTLRCDPISGHDNLYWYRRVMGKEIKFLLHFVKESKQDESGMPNNRFLAERTGGTYSTLKVQPAELEDSGVYFCASPHPDAQYFGPGTRLTVL.

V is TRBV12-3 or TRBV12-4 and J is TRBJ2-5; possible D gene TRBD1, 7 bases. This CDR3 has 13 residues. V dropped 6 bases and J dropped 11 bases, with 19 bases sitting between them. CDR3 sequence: CASSAPDREEQYF. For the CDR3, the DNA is TGTGCCAGCAGCGCTCCCGACAGGGAGGAGCAGTACTTC.

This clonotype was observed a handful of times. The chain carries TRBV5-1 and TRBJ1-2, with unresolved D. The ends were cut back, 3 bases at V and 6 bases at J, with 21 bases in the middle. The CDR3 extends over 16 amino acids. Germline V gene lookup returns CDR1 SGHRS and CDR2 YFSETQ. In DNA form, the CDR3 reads TGCGCCAGCAGCTGGGCCCACGCCGGCTCCCTTGATGGCTACACCTTC. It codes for CASSWAHAGSLDGYTF.

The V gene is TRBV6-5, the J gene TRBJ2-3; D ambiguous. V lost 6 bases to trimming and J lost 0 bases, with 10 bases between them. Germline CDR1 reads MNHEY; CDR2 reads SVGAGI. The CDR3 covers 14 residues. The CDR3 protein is CASSRGRSTDTQYF. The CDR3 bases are TGTGCCAGCAGCCGTGGGCGGAGCACAGATACGCAGTATTTT.

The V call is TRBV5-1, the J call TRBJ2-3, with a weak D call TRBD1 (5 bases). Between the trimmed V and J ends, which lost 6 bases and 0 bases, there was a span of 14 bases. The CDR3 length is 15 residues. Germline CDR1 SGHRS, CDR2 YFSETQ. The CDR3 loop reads CASTEGVVSTDTQYF. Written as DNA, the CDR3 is TGCGCCAGCACCGAAGGGGTTGTGAGCACAGATACGCAGTATTTT.

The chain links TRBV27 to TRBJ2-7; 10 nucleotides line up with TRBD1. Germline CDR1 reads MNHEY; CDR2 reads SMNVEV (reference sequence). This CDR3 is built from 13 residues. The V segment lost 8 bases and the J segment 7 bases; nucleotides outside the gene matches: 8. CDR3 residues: CASGRDRGGEQYF. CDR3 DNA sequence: TGTGCCAGCGGGCGGGACAGGGGAGGAGAGCAGTACTTC.

The CDR3 DNA sequence: TGTGCCAGCAGTGAAGTGGGCGGATATCAGCCCCAGCATTTT. This translates into CASSEVGGYQPQHF. The chain uses TRBV6-1 and TRBJ1-5, with D unclear. CDR1 is MNHNS, CDR2 SASEGT, per germline. Trimming shortened V by 1 base and J by 5 bases, and 9 bases separated the two germline ends. The CDR3 is 14 residues long.

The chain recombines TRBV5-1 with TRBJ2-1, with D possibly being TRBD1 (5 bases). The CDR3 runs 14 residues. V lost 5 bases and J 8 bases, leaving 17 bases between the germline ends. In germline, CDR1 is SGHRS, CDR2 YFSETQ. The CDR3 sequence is CASSSTGVGYEQFF. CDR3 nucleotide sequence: TGCGCCAGCAGTTCTACAGGAGTTGGTTATGAGCAGTTCTTC.

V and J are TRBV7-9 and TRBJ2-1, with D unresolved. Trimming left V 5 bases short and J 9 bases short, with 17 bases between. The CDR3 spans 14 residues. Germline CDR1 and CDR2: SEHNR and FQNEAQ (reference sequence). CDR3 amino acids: CASSPALGTGEQFF. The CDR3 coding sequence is TGTGCCAGCAGCCCCGCGCTTGGAACGGGTGAGCAGTTCTTC.

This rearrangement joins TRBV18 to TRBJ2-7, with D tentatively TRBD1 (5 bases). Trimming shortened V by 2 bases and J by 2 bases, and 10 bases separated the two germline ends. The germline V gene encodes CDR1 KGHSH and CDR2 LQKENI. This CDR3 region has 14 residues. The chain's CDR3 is CASSPITDTYEQYF. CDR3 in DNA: TGTGCCAGCTCACCAATCACGGACACCTACGAGCAGTACTTC.

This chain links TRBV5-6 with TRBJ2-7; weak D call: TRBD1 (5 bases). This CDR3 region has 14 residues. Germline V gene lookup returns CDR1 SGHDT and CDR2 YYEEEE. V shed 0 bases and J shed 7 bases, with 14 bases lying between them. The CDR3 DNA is TGTGCCAGCAGCTTGGGGTACTCGGACAATGAGCAGTACTTC. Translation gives CASSLGYSDNEQYF. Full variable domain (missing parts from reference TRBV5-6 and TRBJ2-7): DAGVTQSPTHLIKTRGQQVTLRCSPKSGHDTVSWYQQALGQGPQFIFQYYEEEERQRGNFPDRFSGHQFPNYSSELNVNALLLGDSALYLCASSLGYSDNEQYFGPGTRLTVT.

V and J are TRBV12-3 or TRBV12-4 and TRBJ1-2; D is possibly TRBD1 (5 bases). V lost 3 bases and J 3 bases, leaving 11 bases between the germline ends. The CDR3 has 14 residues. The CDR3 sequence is CASSLSWGDYGYTF. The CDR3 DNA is TGTGCCAGCAGTTTGTCTTGGGGGGACTATGGCTACACCTTC.

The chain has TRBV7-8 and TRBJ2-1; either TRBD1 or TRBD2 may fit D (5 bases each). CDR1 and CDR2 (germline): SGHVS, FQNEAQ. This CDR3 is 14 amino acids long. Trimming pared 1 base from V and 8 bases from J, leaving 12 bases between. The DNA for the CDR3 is TGTGCCAGCAGCTTAGATGAGGGACGCCATGAGCAGTTCTTC. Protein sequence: CASSLDEGRHEQFF. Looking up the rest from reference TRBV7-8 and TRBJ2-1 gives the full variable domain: GAGVSQSPRYKVAKRGQDVALRCDPISGHVSLFWYQQALGQGPEFLTYFQNEAQLDKSGLPSDRFFAERPEGSVSTLKIQRTQQEDSAVYLCASSLDEGRHEQFFGPGTRLTVL.

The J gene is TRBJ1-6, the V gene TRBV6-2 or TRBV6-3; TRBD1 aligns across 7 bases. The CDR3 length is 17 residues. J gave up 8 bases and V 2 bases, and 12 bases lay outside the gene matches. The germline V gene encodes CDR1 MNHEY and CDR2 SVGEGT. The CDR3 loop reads CASSYILDRVEDSPLHF. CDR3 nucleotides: TGTGCCAGCAGTTACATCCTAGACAGGGTAGAGGATTCACCCCTCCACTTT.

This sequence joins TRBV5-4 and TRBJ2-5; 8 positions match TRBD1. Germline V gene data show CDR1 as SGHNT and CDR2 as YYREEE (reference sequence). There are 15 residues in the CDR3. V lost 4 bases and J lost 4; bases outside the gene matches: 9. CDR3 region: CASSEGQGVLETQYF. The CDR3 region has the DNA TGTGCCAGCAGCGAAGGACAGGGAGTATTAGAGACCCAGTACTTC.